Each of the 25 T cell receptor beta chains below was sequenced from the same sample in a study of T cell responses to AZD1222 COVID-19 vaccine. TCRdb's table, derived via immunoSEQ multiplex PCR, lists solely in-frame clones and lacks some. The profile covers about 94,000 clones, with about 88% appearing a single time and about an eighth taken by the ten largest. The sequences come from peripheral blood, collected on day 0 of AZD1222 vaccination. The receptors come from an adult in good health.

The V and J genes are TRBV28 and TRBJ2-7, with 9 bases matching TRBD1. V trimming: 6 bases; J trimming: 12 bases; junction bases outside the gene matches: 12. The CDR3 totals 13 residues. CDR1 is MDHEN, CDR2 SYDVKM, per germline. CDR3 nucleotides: TGTGCCAGCAGGCCTACCTCCGGGACAGGGTTGTACTTC. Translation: CASRPTSGTGLYF. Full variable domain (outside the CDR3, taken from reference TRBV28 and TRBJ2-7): DVKVTQSSRYLVKRTGEKVFLECVQDMDHENMFWYRQDPGLGLRLIYFSYDVKMKEKGDIPEGYSVSREKKERFSLILESASTNQTSMYLCASRPTSGTGLYFGPGTRLTVT.

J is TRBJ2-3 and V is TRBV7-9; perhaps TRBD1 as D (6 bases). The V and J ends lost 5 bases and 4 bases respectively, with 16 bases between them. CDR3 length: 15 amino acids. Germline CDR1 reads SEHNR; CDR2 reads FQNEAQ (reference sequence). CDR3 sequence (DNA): TGTGCCAGCAGCGCATCAGGGGAAAGCCCAGATACGCAGTATTTT. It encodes CASSASGESPDTQYF. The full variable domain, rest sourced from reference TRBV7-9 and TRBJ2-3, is DTGVSQNPRHKITKRGQNVTFRCDPISEHNRLYWYRQTLGQGPEFLTYFQNEAQLEKSRLLSDRFSAERPKGSFSTLEIQRTEQGDSAMYLCASSASGESPDTQYFGPGTRLTVL.

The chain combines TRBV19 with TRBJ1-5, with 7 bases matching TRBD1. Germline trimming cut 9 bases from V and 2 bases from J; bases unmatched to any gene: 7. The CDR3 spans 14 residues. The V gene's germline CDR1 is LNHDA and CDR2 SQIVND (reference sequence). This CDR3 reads CASHFDRGNQPQHF. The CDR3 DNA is TGTGCCAGCCATTTTGACAGGGGCAATCAGCCCCAGCATTTT. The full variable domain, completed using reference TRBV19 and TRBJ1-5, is DGGITQSPKYLFRKEGQNVTLSCEQNLNHDAMYWYRQDPGQGLRLIYYSQIVNDFQKGDIAEGYSVSREKKESFPLTVTSAQKNPTAFYLCASHFDRGNQPQHFGDGTRLSIL.

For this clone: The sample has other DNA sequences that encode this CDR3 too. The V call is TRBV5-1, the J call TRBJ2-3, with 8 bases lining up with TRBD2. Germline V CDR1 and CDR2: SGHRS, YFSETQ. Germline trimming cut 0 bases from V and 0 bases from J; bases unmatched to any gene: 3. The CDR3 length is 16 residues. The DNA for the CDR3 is TGCGCCAGCAGCTTGGCCGGGGGGGCTAGCACAGATACGCAGTATTTT. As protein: CASSLAGGASTDTQYF. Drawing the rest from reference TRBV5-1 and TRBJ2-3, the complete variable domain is KAGVTQTPRYLIKTRGQQVTLSCSPISGHRSVSWYQQTPGQGLQFLFEYFSETQRNKGNFPGRFSGRQFSNSRSEMNVSTLELGDSALYLCASSLAGGASTDTQYFGPGTRLTVL.

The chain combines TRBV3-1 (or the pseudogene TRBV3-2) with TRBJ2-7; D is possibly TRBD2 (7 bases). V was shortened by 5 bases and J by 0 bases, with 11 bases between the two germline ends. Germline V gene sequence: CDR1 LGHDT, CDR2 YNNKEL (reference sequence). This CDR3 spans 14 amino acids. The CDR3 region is CASSGGGSSYEQYF. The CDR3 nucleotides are TGTGCCAGCAGCGGGGGCGGGAGCTCCTACGAGCAGTACTTC.

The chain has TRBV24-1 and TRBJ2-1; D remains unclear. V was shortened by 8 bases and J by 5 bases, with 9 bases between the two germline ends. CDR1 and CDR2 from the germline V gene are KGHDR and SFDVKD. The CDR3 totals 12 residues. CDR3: CATIGLNNEQFF. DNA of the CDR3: TGTGCCACCATCGGGCTTAACAATGAGCAGTTCTTC.

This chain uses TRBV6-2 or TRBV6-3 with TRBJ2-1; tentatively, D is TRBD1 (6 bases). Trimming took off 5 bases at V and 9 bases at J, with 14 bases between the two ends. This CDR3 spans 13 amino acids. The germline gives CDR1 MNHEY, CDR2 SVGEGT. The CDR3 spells CASSRDNQVEQFF. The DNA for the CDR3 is TGTGCCAGCAGTCGGGACAACCAGGTTGAGCAGTTCTTC.

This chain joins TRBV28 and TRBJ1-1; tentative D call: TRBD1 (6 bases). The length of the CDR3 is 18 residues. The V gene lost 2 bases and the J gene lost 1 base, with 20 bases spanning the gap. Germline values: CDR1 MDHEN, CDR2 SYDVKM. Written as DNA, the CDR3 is TGTGCCAGCAGTTTAAGGATGGGGTCTACAGGGCCGAACACTGAAGCTTTCTTT. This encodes CASSLRMGSTGPNTEAFF.

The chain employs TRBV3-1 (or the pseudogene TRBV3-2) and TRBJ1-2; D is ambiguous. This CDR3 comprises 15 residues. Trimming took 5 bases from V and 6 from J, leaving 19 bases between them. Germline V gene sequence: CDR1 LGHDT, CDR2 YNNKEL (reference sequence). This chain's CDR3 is CASSSKHKGEDGYTF. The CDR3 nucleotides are TGTGCCAGCAGCTCCAAGCATAAGGGTGAGGATGGCTACACCTTC.

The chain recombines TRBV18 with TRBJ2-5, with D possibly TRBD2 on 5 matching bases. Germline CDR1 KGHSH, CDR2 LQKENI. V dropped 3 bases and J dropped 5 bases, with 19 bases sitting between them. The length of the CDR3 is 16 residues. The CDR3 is CASSPNPEGAGETQYF. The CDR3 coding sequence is TGTGCCAGCTCACCTAACCCCGAGGGCGCCGGGGAGACCCAGTACTTC.

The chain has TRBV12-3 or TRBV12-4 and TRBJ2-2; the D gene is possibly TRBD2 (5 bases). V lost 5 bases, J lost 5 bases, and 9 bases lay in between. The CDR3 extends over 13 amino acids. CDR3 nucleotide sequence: TGTGCCAGCAGTCGTCGGGGTACCGGGGAGCTGTTTTTT. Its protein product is CASSRRGTGELFF.

This CDR3 is CASSFGGGINEQFF. CDR3 DNA sequence: TGTGCCAGCAGCTTTGGCGGGGGGATCAATGAGCAGTTCTTC. This chain links TRBV5-4 with TRBJ2-1; 8 bases fit TRBD2. From germline, CDR1 is SGHNT and CDR2 YYREEE (reference sequence). This CDR3 is built from 14 residues. Trimming took 2 bases from V and 6 from J; bases not matched to a gene: 4.

The DNA for the CDR3 is TGTGCCAGCAGCGATGACACGTACGAGCAGTACTTC. Translation gives CASSDDTYEQYF. The J gene is TRBJ2-7, the V gene TRBV7-9; no clear D. The CDR3 sequence is 12 residues long. Germline CDR1 SEHNR, CDR2 FQNEAQ (reference sequence). Trimming shortened V by 5 bases and J by 4 bases, and 9 bases separated the two germline ends.

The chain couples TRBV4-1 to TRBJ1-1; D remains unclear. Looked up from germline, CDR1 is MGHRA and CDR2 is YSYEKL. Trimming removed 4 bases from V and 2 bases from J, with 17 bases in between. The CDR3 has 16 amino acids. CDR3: CASSPDVRRGNTEAFF. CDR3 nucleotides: TGCGCCAGCAGCCCTGATGTGCGACGAGGTAACACTGAAGCTTTCTTT.

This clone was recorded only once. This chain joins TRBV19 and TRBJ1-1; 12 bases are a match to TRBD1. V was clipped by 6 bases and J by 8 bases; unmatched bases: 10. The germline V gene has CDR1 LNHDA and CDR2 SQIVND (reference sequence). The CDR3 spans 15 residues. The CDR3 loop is CASSTSGTGGGEAFF. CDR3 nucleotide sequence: TGTGCCAGTAGCACATCCGGGACAGGGGGCGGAGAAGCTTTCTTT.

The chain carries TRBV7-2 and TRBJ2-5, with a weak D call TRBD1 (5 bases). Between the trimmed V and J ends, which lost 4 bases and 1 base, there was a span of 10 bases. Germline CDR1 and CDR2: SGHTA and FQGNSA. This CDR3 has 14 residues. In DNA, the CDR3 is TGTGCCAGCAGCTCTAGACAGCCCCAAGAGACCCAGTACTTC. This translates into CASSSRQPQETQYF.

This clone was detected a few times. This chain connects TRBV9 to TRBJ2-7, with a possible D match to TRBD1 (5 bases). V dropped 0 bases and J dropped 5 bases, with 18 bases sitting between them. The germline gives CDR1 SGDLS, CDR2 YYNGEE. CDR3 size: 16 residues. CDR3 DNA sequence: TGTGCCAGCAGCGTAGAGTGGACACCTGCTCCTAACGAGCAGTACTTC. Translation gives CASSVEWTPAPNEQYF.

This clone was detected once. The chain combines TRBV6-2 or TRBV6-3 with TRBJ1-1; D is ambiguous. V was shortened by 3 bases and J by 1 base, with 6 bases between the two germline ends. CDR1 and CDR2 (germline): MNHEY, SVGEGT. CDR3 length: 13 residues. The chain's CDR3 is CASSYSQNTEAFF. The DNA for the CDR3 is TGTGCCAGCAGTTATTCGCAGAACACTGAAGCTTTCTTT.

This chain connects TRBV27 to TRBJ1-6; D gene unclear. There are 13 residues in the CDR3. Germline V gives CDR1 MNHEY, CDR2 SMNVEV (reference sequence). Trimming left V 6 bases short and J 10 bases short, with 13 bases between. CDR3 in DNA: TGTGCCAGCAGGGGAGCAGCGGGGTCACCCCTCCACTTT. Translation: CASRGAAGSPLHF.

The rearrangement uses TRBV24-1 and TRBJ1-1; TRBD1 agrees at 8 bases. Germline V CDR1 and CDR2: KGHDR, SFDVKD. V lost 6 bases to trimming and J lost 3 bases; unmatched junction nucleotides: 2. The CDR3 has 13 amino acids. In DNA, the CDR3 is TGTGCCACCAGTTCGACAGGGGACACTGAAGCTTTCTTT. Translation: CATSSTGDTEAFF.

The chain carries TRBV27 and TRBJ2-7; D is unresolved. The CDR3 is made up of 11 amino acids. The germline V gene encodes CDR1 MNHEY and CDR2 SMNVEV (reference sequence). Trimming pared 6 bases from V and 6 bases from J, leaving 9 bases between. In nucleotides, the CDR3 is TGTGCCAGCAGATCATTGACCGAGCAGTACTTC. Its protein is CASRSLTEQYF.

CDR3 nucleotide sequence: TGTGCCTGGAGTGTAGTTACGGGTTTCTTTCGGAACACCATATATTTT. It specifies CAWSVVTGFFRNTIYF. The chain uses TRBV30 and TRBJ1-3; no firm D call. The CDR3 runs to 16 residues. With 0 bases removed from V and 7 bases from J, the gap between germline ends came to 19 bases. Germline CDR1 and CDR2: GTSNPN and SVGIG (reference sequence).

This CDR3 is CASSKDRANQPQHF. The CDR3, as DNA: TGTGCCAGCAGTAAGGACAGGGCGAATCAGCCCCAGCATTTT. The rearrangement links TRBV28 to TRBJ1-5, with 8 bases aligning to TRBD1. V was clipped by 5 bases and J by 4 bases; unmatched bases: 4. Germline V gives CDR1 MDHEN, CDR2 SYDVKM. CDR3 size: 14 residues.

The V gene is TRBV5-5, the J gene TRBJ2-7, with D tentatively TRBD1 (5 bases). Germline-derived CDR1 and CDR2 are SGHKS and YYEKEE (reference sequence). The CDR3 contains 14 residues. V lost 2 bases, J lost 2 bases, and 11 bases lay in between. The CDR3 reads CASSFVRVAYEQYF. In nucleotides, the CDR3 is TGTGCCAGCAGCTTCGTCAGGGTGGCCTACGAGCAGTACTTC. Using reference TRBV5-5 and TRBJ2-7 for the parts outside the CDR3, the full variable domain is DAGVTQSPTHLIKTRGQQVTLRCSPISGHKSVSWYQQVLGQGPQFIFQYYEKEERGRGNFPDRFSARQFPNYSSELNVNALLLGDSALYLCASSFVRVAYEQYFGPGTRLTVT.

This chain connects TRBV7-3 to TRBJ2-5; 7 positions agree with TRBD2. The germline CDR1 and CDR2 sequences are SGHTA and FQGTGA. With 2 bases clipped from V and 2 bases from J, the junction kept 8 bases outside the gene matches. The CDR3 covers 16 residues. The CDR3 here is CASSLRGLGEQETQYF. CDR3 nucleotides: TGTGCCAGCAGCTTACGAGGACTAGGGGAACAAGAGACCCAGTACTTC. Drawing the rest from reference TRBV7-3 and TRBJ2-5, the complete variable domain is GAGVSQTPSNKVTEKGKYVELRCDPISGHTALYWYRQSLGQGPEFLIYFQGTGAADDSGLPNDRFFAVRPEGSVSTLKIQRTERGDSAVYLCASSLRGLGEQETQYFGPGTRLLVL.